The rows below give T cell receptor beta chains drawn from one sample of a study of blood T cell repertoires in COVID-19. Measured with immunoSEQ multiplex PCR; TCRdb has only the in-frame clones, and not every one. The table shows roughly 320,000 clones, with approximately 90% occurring only once. The sequencing input was peripheral blood. The source is a woman aged 45 to 65 with COVID-19, enrolled during active disease. Both conserved end residues are part of each CDR3. A D gene is named only where the DNA matches it firmly. The size of a clone is reported for some rows only, either as once, few or many, or as a class for expanded clones.

CASSDPSDSGYTF TGTGCCAGCAGCGACCCCTCGGACAGTGGCTACACCTTC - TRBJ1-2 TRBV7-8 -
CASSTLASGTYEQYF TGTGCCAGTAGTACCCTGGCTAGCGGTACCTACGAGCAGTACTTC TRBD2 TRBJ2-7 TRBV19 -
CASSLTTYNEQFF TGTGCCAGCAGCCTGACTACTTACAATGAGCAGTTCTTC - TRBJ2-1 TRBV6-2/TRBV6-3 -
CATTGTGSGNTIYF TGTGCCACCACCGGGACAGGCTCTGGAAACACCATATATTTT TRBD1 TRBJ1-3 TRBV28 -
CAWSAPGARGTAKNIQYF TGTGCCTGGAGTGCCCCAGGGGCGCGCGGCACGGCCAAAAACATTCAGTACTTC - TRBJ2-4 TRBV30 -
CASSPDRRRNTEAFF TGTGCCAGCTCACCAGATCGGAGACGAAACACTGAAGCTTTCTTT - TRBJ1-1 TRBV18 -
CSHTGDTDTQYF TGCAGCCATACCGGGGACACAGATACGCAGTATTTT - TRBJ2-3 TRBV29-1 -
CASSPGIYTGELFF TGTGCCAGCAGCCCCGGGATTTACACCGGGGAGCTGTTTTTT - TRBJ2-2 TRBV7-9 -
CASSRPDRDTEAFF TGTGCCAGCAGCCGGCCGGACAGGGACACTGAAGCTTTCTTT TRBD1 TRBJ1-1 TRBV3-1/TRBV3-2 once
CASSTGPNYSPLHF TGTGCCAGCAGTACAGGGCCTAATTACTCACCCCTCCACTTT - TRBJ1-6 TRBV27 -
CASSLGVFRHSYGYTF TGTGCCAGCAGTTTAGGGGTTTTTCGCCACTCCTATGGCTACACCTTC - TRBJ1-2 TRBV6-5 -
CARNPNPNRQGKETQYF TGCGCCAGAAACCCCAACCCTAATCGACAGGGCAAAGAGACCCAGTACTTC TRBD1 TRBJ2-5 TRBV10-1 -
CASSLVRDWMSSGGYTF TGTGCCAGCAGCTTGGTTCGAGACTGGATGTCCTCCGGCGGCTACACCTTC - TRBJ1-2 TRBV5-6 -
CASSRGGYLTVYEQFF TGTGCCAGCAGCCGGGGGGGGTACCTCACGGTCTATGAGCAGTTCTTC TRBD2 TRBJ2-1 TRBV11-2 -
CASSRAGANGELFF TGTGCCAGCTCTCGAGCGGGAGCTAACGGGGAGCTGTTTTTT TRBD2 TRBJ2-2 TRBV25-1 -
CASSPGGVLTGELFF TGTGCCAGCAGCCCAGGGGGAGTTCTCACCGGGGAGCTGTTTTTT TRBD1 TRBJ2-2 TRBV3-1/TRBV3-2 few
CASSPRRAGDPGNEQFF TGTGCCAGCAGCCCCCGTCGAGCGGGAGACCCGGGCAATGAGCAGTTCTTC TRBD2 TRBJ2-1 TRBV7-9 -
CASSQTRLAGGTGGANVLTF TGTGCCAGCAGCCAAACTCGACTAGCGGGAGGCACGGGTGGGGCCAACGTCCTGACTTTC TRBD2 TRBJ2-6 TRBV3-1/TRBV3-2 -
CSAAGHLFIRF TGCAGCGCAGCGGGACACCTATTCATTCGTTTT - TRBJ1-1 TRBV29-1 -
CASHSLTSRPDNEQFF TGTGCCAGCCACAGTCTGACGTCCCGACCCGACAATGAGCAGTTCTTC - TRBJ2-1 TRBV27 -
CASSGTGDAEAFF TGTGCTAGTAGTGGGACAGGGGACGCTGAAGCTTTCTTT TRBD1 TRBJ1-1 TRBV12-5 -
CASRNPGIPYEQYF TGTGCCAGCAGGAATCCCGGGATCCCTTACGAGCAGTACTTC - TRBJ2-7 TRBV27 -
CASSPPSLLAGVDEQFF TGTGCCAGCTCACCCCCGAGTTTGCTAGCGGGAGTGGATGAGCAGTTCTTC TRBD2 TRBJ2-1 TRBV18 -
CASRPTGSVLYGDRNSGANVLTF TGTGCCAGTAGACCGACCGGGAGCGTACTGTACGGGGACCGAAACTCTGGGGCCAACGTCCTGACTTTC - TRBJ2-6 TRBV19 -
CASGSEAYEQYF TGTGCCAGCGGTAGCGAGGCCTACGAGCAGTACTTC - TRBJ2-7 TRBV12-3/TRBV12-4 -
CASSSAGQPRAFF TGCGCCAGCAGCTCCGCCGGTCAACCGCGCGCTTTCTTT - TRBJ1-1 TRBV5-1 few
CSVEPGAGGSGTEAFF TGCAGCGTTGAACCTGGGGCGGGGGGCAGCGGCACTGAAGCTTTCTTT - TRBJ1-1 TRBV29-1 -
CASSSQGALRNTIYF TGTGCCAGCAGCTCCCAGGGGGCACTAAGAAACACCATATATTTT TRBD1 TRBJ1-3 TRBV5-8 -
CASSSIYTADGYTF TGTGCCAGCAGTAGCATTTACACTGCGGATGGCTACACCTTC - TRBJ1-2 TRBV6-2/TRBV6-3 few